The 24 T cell receptor beta chains in this list originate from one sample, sequenced in a study of control samples from healthy donors and cancer patients. Clones were sequenced by immunoSEQ multiplex PCR, and TCRdb holds only the in-frame ones, with some missing. This sample has about 140,000 clones, with about 88% found just once. The sample was blood. Receptors were obtained from a woman aged 25-40 years in good health.

This chain uses TRBV6-6 with TRBJ2-3; 9 bases agree with TRBD2. Germline V gene lookup returns CDR1 MNHNY and CDR2 SVGAGI (reference sequence). After removal of 7 bases from V and 4 bases from J, the junction contained 3 bases not matched to a gene. The length of the CDR3 is 13 residues. This CDR3 is CASKRLAADTQYF. The CDR3 nucleotides read TGTGCCAGCAAGAGACTAGCGGCAGATACGCAGTATTTT.

The rearrangement links TRBV7-9 to TRBJ1-1; D call uncertain. CDR1 is SEHNR, CDR2 FQNEAQ, per germline (reference sequence). The CDR3 has 13 amino acids. Between the trimmed V and J ends, which lost 6 bases and 1 base, there was a span of 9 bases. The CDR3 DNA is TGTGCCAGCAGGTCTACGGGGAACACTGAAGCTTTCTTT. Encoded protein: CASRSTGNTEAFF. Full variable domain (outside the CDR3, taken from reference TRBV7-9 and TRBJ1-1): DTGVSQNPRHKITKRGQNVTFRCDPISEHNRLYWYRQTLGQGPEFLTYFQNEAQLEKSRLLSDRFSAERPKGSFSTLEIQRTEQGDSAMYLCASRSTGNTEAFFGQGTRLTVV.

The J gene is TRBJ1-2, the V gene TRBV28; D possibly corresponds to TRBD1 (6 bases). Trimming stripped 5 bases from V and 1 base from J, with 11 bases between. Germline CDR1 and CDR2: MDHEN and SYDVKM. CDR3 length: 14 amino acids. CDR3: CASSPQQGNYGYTF. The CDR3 region has the DNA TGTGCCAGCAGTCCCCAACAGGGTAACTATGGCTACACCTTC.

The rearrangement joins TRBV5-1 to TRBJ2-1; 9 positions match TRBD2. Germline CDR1 is SGHRS and CDR2 is YFSETQ. Unmatched junction bases numbered 8, after V lost 0 bases and J lost 7 bases. The CDR3 is 16 residues long. CDR3 in amino acids: CASSLVGTSIWNEQFF. The CDR3 nucleotides are TGCGCCAGCAGCTTGGTTGGGACTAGCATTTGGAATGAGCAGTTCTTC.

The chain recombines TRBV27 with TRBJ2-6, with D tentatively TRBD2 (6 bases). CDR3 length equals 14 residues. Per the germline V gene, CDR1 is MNHEY and CDR2 is SMNVEV (reference sequence). Trimming shortened V by 10 bases and J by 0 bases, and 10 bases separated the two germline ends. The CDR3, as DNA: TGTGCCATAGCGGCAAGCTCTGGGGCCAACGTCCTGACTTTC. Translating gives CAIAASSGANVLTF.

This chain connects TRBV6-1 to TRBJ1-5; the D gene is possibly TRBD1 (6 bases). Trimming left V 3 bases short and J 11 bases short, with 14 bases between. The CDR3 is 13 amino acids. Germline V CDR1 and CDR2: MNHNS, SASEGT. CDR3 bases: TGTGCCAGCAGTGAGGGGGCCCGAGTGGCCCAGCATTTT. This gives the protein CASSEGARVAQHF.

This clone appeared a single time. The CDR3, as DNA: TGCGCCAGCAGGCAAGGACGGACACGAAACGAGCAGTACTTC. It specifies CASRQGRTRNEQYF. The chain uses TRBV23-1 and TRBJ2-7; a weak D match, TRBD1 (5 bases). TRBV23-1 is classed as an ORF, of uncertain function. The CDR3 totals 14 residues. V was pared by 6 bases and J by 5 bases, with 17 bases between.

This clone was seen only once. The J gene is TRBJ1-3, the V gene TRBV7-2; no clear D gene. CDR3 length equals 16 residues. Trimming took 5 bases from V and 2 from J, leaving 16 bases between them. Looked up from germline, CDR1 is SGHTA and CDR2 is FQGNSA. The CDR3 spells CASSPTPGSTGNTIYF. For the CDR3, the DNA is TGTGCCAGCAGCCCAACCCCCGGGTCGACTGGAAACACCATATATTTT.

V and J are TRBV9 and TRBJ1-5; maybe TRBD1 (5 bases). The CDR3 runs 15 residues. Per germline, CDR1 SGDLS and CDR2 YYNGEE. Trimming pared 4 bases from V and 7 bases from J, leaving 18 bases between. The CDR3 protein is CASSPRDAVGQPQHF. CDR3 in DNA: TGTGCCAGCAGCCCGAGGGACGCCGTGGGACAGCCCCAGCATTTT. Variable domain in full (rest from reference TRBV9 and TRBJ1-5): DSGVTQTPKHLITATGQRVTLRCSPRSGDLSVYWYQQSLDQGLQFLIQYYNGEERAKGNILERFSAQQFPDLHSELNLSSLELGDSALYFCASSPRDAVGQPQHFGDGTRLSIL.

The rearrangement joins TRBV11-3 to TRBJ2-2, with TRBD2 matching 10 bases. This CDR3 spans 15 amino acids. Unmatched junction bases numbered 0, after V lost 5 bases and J lost 0 bases. Germline CDR1 SGHNT, CDR2 YENEEA. CDR3 residues: CASSTSGANTGELFF. CDR3 in DNA: TGTGCCAGCAGCACTAGCGGGGCGAACACCGGGGAGCTGTTTTTT.

The CDR3 here is CASSLTGQGHGYTF. DNA of the CDR3: TGCGCCAGCAGCTTGACGGGACAGGGGCATGGCTACACCTTC. The rearrangement joins TRBV5-1 to TRBJ1-2, with 10 bases that match TRBD1. This CDR3 has 14 residues. Looked up from germline, CDR1 is SGHRS and CDR2 is YFSETQ. The junction had 3 bases not matched to a gene; V was cut back by 1 base and J by 6 bases.

The J gene is TRBJ2-7, the V gene TRBV5-5; TRBD2 matches at 9 bases. This CDR3 is built from 14 residues. The V gene's germline CDR1 is SGHKS and CDR2 YYEKEE (reference sequence). V shed 0 bases, J shed 4 bases, and the junction held 2 bases outside the gene matches. The CDR3 sequence is CASSLGTSAYEQYF. In nucleotides, the CDR3 is TGTGCCAGCAGCTTGGGGACTAGCGCGTACGAGCAGTACTTC.

This clone was picked up one time. The V gene is TRBV7-2, the J gene TRBJ1-2; unclear D gene. The CDR3 contains 14 residues. Trimming removed 2 bases at V and 2 bases at J, with 9 bases between. Germline V CDR1 and CDR2: SGHTA, FQGNSA. The CDR3 DNA reads TGTGCCAGCAGCTTACGTCGGTCGAACTATGGCTACACCTTC. Protein: CASSLRRSNYGYTF.

The rearrangement uses TRBV28 and TRBJ1-1, with 9 bases lining up with TRBD1. There are 17 residues in the CDR3. V lost 10 bases and J lost 0; bases outside the gene matches: 15. Germline V gene sequence: CDR1 MDHEN, CDR2 SYDVKM. CDR3 amino acids: CATLGPDRGNMNTEAFF. CDR3 coding DNA: TGTGCCACCTTGGGTCCGGACAGGGGAAACATGAACACTGAAGCTTTCTTT.

The gene calls are TRBV28 and TRBJ1-1; 7 nucleotides align to TRBD1. The length of the CDR3 is 14 residues. Germline CDR1 and CDR2: MDHEN and SYDVKM. V lost 4 bases to trimming and J lost 7 bases; unmatched junction nucleotides: 9. As DNA, the CDR3 is TGTGCCAGCAGTTCTACAGGGGAGGTCGGTGAAGCTTTCTTT. Protein sequence: CASSSTGEVGEAFF.

This sequence joins TRBV7-2 and TRBJ2-3; 10 bases match TRBD1. This CDR3 comprises 16 residues. CDR1 and CDR2 (germline): SGHTA, FQGNSA. V lost 1 base, J lost 1 base, and 2 bases stayed unmatched. CDR3 in amino acids: CASSLVGTGGTDTQYF. DNA for the CDR3: TGTGCCAGCAGCTTAGTCGGGACAGGGGGCACAGATACGCAGTATTTT.

This rearrangement joins TRBV25-1 to TRBJ2-2; TRBD2 agrees at 7 bases. The CDR3 is 16 residues long. The J segment lost 5 bases and the V segment lost 3 bases, leaving 9 bases of the junction unmatched. Germline V gene data show CDR1 as MGHDK and CDR2 as SYGVNS. CDR3 region: CASSDSPDGRTGELFF. CDR3 DNA: TGTGCCAGCAGTGACTCACCGGACGGGAGGACCGGGGAGCTGTTTTTT.

V and J are TRBV5-6 and TRBJ2-1; the D gene is possibly TRBD2 (5 bases). Trimming took off 4 bases at V and 1 base at J, with 12 bases between the two ends. The CDR3 is 15 residues long. The germline V gene has CDR1 SGHDT and CDR2 YYEEEE. The CDR3 nucleotides are TGTGCCAGCAGCGTACGGGATGTGTCCTACAATGAGCAGTTCTTC. Translation gives CASSVRDVSYNEQFF.

The chain has TRBV5-1 and TRBJ1-4; TRBD1 might be the D (5 bases). V was shortened by 4 bases and J by 0 bases, with 10 bases between the two germline ends. The CDR3 consists of 15 residues. Germline V gene data show CDR1 as SGHRS and CDR2 as YFSETQ. In DNA, the CDR3 is TGCGCCAGCAGCGAAGGGGTTGCAACTAATGAAAAACTGTTTTTT. Encoded protein: CASSEGVATNEKLFF.

The V call is TRBV12-3 or TRBV12-4, the J call TRBJ2-3; D call uncertain. The CDR3 is made up of 13 amino acids. The V end was cut by 8 bases, the J end by 5 bases, with 14 bases between. CDR3 in amino acids: CASDTESGDTQYF. Written as DNA, the CDR3 is TGTGCCAGCGACACCGAGTCCGGAGATACGCAGTATTTT.

The CDR3 DNA is TGCGCCAGCAGCTTGACTAGCGGGAGGGCCTACGAGCAGTACTTC. Residues: CASSLTSGRAYEQYF. The rearrangement links TRBV5-1 to TRBJ2-7, with 13 bases identical to TRBD2. The CDR3 contains 15 residues. V gave up 1 base and J gave up 2 bases; unmatched junction bases: 0. Germline CDR1 and CDR2: SGHRS and YFSETQ.

Only a few counts were recorded for this clone. The chain combines TRBV11-3 with TRBJ1-1, with D possibly being TRBD1 (5 bases). V was shortened by 7 bases and J by 0 bases, with 12 bases between the two germline ends. The CDR3 length is 14 residues. Germline V lookup: CDR1 SGHNT, CDR2 YENEEA. CDR3 DNA: TGTGCCAGCACCCCGGGACGGCTGAACACTGAAGCTTTCTTT. This encodes CASTPGRLNTEAFF.

The rearrangement uses TRBV2 and TRBJ2-6; no clear D gene. CDR1 is SNHLY, CDR2 FYNNEI, per germline. The CDR3 totals 14 residues. V lost 7 bases and J lost 0, with 7 bases in between. The CDR3 nucleotides are TGTGCCAGCAAGTTAATCTCTGGGGCCAACGTCCTGACTTTC. Protein: CASKLISGANVLTF.

The chain has TRBV5-4 and TRBJ2-1, with 8 bases matching TRBD2. The germline V gene has CDR1 SGHNT and CDR2 YYREEE (reference sequence). This CDR3 contains 15 residues. The ends lost 0 bases at V and 3 bases at J; junction bases unmatched: 2. DNA of the CDR3: TGTGCCAGCAGCTTGGCCAGCGGGAGCTACAATGAGCAGTTCTTC. Translating gives CASSLASGSYNEQFF. The whole variable domain, remainder taken from reference TRBV5-4 and TRBJ2-1, is ETGVTQSPTHLIKTRGQQVTLRCSSQSGHNTVSWYQQALGQGPQFIFQYYREEENGRGNFPPRFSGLQFPNYSSELNVNALELDDSALYLCASSLASGSYNEQFFGPGTRLTVL.